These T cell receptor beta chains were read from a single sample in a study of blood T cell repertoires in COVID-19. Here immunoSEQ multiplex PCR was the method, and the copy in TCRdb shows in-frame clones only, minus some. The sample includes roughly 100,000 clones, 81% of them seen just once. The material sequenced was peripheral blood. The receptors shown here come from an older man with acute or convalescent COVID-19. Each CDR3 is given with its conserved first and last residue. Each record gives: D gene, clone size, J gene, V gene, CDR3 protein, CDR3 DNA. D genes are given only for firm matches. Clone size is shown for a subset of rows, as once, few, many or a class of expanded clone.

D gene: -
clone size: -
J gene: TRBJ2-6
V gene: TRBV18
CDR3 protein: CASSPRGQGANVLTF
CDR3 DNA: TGTGCCAGCTCACCACGAGGGCAAGGGGCCAACGTCCTGACTTTC

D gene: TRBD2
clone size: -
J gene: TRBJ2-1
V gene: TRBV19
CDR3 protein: CASSRAGGSYNEQFF
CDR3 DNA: TGTGCCAGTAGTAGAGCGGGGGGGTCCTACAATGAGCAGTTCTTC

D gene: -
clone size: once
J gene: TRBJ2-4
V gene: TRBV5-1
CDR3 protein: CASSLGEGLGKNIQYF
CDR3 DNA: TGCGCCAGCAGCTTGGGAGAGGGACTCGGCAAAAACATTCAGTACTTC

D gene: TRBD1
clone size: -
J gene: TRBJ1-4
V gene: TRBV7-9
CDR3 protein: CASSIRQGTNEKLFF
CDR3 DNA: TGTGCCAGCAGCATCCGACAGGGAACTAATGAAAAACTGTTTTTT

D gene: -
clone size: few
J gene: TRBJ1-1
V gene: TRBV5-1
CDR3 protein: CASSLGSTYTEAFF
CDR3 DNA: TGCGCCAGCAGCTTGGGGTCTACTTACACTGAAGCTTTCTTT

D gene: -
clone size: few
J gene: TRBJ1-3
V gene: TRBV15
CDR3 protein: CATSRGGGLGGNTIYF
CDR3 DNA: TGTGCCACCAGCAGAGGGGGGGGGCTCGGTGGAAACACCATATATTTT

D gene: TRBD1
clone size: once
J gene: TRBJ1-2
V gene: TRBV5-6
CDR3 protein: CASSQEPDREWFIYGYTF
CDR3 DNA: TGTGCCAGCAGCCAAGAGCCCGACAGGGAGTGGTTTATCTATGGCTACACCTTC

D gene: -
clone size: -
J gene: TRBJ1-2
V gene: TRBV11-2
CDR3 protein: CASSLSQGTMAGYTF
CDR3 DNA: TGTGCCAGCAGCTTAAGTCAGGGGACCATGGCTGGCTACACCTTC

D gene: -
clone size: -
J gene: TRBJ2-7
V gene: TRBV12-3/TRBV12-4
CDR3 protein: CASRSQTYEQYF
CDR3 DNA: TGTGCCAGTCGGTCACAGACCTACGAGCAGTACTTC

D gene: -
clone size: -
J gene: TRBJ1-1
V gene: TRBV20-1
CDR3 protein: CSASGGPQGAFF
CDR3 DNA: TGCAGTGCTAGTGGGGGGCCGCAGGGGGCTTTCTTT

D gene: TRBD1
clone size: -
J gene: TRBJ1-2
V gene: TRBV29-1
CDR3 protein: CSVEEGADGYTF
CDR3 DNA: TGCAGCGTTGAGGAGGGGGCGGATGGCTACACCTTC

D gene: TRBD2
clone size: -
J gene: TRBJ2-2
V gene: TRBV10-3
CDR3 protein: CAIRSGMETGELFF
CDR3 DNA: TGTGCCATCAGGAGCGGGATGGAAACCGGGGAGCTGTTTTTT

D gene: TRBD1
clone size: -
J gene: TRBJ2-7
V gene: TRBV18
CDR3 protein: CASSRGQGPSSGEQYF
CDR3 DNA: TGTGCCAGCTCCCGCGGACAGGGGCCTTCCTCTGGAGAGCAGTACTTC

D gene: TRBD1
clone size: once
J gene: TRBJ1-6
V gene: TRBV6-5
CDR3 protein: CASNFRGDSPLHF
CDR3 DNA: TGTGCCAGCAATTTCAGGGGGGATTCACCCCTCCACTTT

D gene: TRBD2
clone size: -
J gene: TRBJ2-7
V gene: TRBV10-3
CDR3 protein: CAISGSGRSSYEQYF
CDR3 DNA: TGTGCCATCAGTGGTAGCGGGAGGAGCTCCTACGAGCAGTACTTC

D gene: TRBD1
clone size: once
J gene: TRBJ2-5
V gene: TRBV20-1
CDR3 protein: CSASKGAWETQYF
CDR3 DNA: TGCAGTGCTAGTAAGGGGGCCTGGGAGACCCAGTACTTC

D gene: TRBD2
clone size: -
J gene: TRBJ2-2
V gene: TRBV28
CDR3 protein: CASTGRYSSGELFF
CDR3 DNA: TGTGCCAGCACCGGGAGGTATTCGTCCGGGGAGCTGTTTTTT

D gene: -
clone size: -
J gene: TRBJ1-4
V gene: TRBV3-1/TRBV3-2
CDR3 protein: CASSQYGATNEKLFF
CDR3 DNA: TGTGCCAGCAGCCAATACGGTGCAACTAATGAAAAACTGTTTTTT

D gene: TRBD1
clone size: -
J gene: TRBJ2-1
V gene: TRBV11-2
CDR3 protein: CASSLGTGADEQFF
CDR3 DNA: TGTGCCAGCAGCTTGGGGACAGGGGCCGATGAGCAGTTCTTC

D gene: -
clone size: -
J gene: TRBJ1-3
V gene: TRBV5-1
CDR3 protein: CASSLTDSSGNTIYF
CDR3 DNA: TGCGCCAGCAGCTTGACCGACTCCTCTGGAAACACCATATATTTT

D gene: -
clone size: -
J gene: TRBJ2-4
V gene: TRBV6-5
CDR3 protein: CASSYEEGAKNIQYF
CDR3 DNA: TGTGCCAGCAGTTACGAGGAGGGGGCCAAAAACATTCAGTACTTC

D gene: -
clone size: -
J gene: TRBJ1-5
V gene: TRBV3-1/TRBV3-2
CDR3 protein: CASSQGGHQPQHF
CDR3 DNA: TGTGCCAGCAGCCAAGGGGGGCATCAGCCCCAGCATTTT

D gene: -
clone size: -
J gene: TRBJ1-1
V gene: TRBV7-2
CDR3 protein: CASSPRQITVSEAFF
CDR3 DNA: TGTGCCAGCAGCCCCCGACAGATTACTGTCTCTGAAGCTTTCTTT

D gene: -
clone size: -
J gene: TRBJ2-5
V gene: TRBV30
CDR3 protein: CAWSSQGMAQYF
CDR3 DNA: TGTGCCTGGAGTTCCCAGGGGATGGCCCAGTACTTC

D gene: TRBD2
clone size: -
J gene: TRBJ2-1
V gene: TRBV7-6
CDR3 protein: CASSSEAGGPYEQFF
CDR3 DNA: TGTGCCAGCAGCTCCGAAGCGGGAGGGCCCTATGAGCAGTTCTTC

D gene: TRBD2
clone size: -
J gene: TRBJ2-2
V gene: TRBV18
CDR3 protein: CASSPELAANTGELFF
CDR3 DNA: TGTGCCAGCTCACCAGAACTAGCGGCGAACACCGGGGAGCTGTTTTTT

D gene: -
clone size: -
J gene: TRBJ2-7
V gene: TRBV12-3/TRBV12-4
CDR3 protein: CASSFSGAYEQYF
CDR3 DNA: TGTGCCAGCAGTTTCTCGGGGGCCTACGAGCAGTACTTC

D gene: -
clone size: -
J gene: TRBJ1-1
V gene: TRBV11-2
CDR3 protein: CASSFVQGNTEAFF
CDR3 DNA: TGTGCCAGCAGCTTCGTACAGGGTAACACTGAAGCTTTCTTT

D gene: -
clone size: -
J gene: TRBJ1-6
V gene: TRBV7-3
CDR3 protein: CASSLWRGNSPLHF
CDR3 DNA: TGTGCCAGCAGCTTATGGAGAGGGAATTCACCCCTCCACTTT

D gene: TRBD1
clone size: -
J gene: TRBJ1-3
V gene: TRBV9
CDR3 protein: CASSVGTGPSSGNTIYF
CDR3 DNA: TGTGCCAGCAGCGTGGGGACAGGACCCAGCTCTGGAAACACCATATATTTT

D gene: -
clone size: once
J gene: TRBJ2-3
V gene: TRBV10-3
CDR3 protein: CAIRAGVSTDTQYF
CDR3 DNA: TGTGCCATCAGGGCAGGGGTTAGCACAGATACGCAGTATTTT